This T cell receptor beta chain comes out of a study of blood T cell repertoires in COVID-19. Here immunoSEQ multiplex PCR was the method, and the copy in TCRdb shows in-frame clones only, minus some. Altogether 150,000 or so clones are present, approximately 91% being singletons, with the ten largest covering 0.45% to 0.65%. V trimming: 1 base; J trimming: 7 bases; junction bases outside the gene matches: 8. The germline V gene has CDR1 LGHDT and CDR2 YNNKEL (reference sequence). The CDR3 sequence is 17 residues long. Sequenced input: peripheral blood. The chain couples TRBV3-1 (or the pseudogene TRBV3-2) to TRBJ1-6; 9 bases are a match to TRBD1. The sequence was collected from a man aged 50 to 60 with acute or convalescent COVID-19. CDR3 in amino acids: CASSQVPGQGRNSPLHF. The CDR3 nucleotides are TGTGCCAGCAGCCAAGTCCCGGGACAGGGTCGAAATTCACCCCTCCACTTT.